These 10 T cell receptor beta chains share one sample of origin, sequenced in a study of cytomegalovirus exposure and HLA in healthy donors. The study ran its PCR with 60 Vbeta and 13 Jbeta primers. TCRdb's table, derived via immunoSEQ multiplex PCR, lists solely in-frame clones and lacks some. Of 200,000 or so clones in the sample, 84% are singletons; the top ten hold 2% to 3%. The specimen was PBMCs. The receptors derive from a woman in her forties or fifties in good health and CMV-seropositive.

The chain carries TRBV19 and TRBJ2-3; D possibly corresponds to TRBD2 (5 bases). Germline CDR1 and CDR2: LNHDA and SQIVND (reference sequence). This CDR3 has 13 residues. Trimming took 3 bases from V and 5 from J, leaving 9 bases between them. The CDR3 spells CASSMSREDTQYF. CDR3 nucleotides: TGTGCCAGTAGTATGAGCCGGGAAGATACGCAGTATTTT.

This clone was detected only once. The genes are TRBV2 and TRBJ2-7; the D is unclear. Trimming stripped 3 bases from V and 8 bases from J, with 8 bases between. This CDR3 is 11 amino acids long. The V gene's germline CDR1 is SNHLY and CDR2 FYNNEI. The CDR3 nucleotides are TGTGCCAGCAGTGAGCGCACCCAGCAGTACTTC. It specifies CASSERTQQYF.

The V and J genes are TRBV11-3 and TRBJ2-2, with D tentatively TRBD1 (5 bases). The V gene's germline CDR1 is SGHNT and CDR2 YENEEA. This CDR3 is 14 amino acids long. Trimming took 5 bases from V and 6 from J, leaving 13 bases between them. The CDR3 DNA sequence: TGTGCCAGCAGCGCCGTAGGGGTCGCCGGGGAGCTGTTTTTT. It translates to CASSAVGVAGELFF.

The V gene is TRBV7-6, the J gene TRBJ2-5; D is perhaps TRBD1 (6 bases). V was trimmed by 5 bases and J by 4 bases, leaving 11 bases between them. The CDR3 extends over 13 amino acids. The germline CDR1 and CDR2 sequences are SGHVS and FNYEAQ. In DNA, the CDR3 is TGTGCCAGCAGCAAGAGAGGGGGAGAGACCCAGTACTTC. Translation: CASSKRGGETQYF.

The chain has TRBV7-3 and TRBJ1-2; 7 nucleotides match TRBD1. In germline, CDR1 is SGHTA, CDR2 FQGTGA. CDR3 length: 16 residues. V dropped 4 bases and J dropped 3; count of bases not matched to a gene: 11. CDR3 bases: TGTGCCAGCAGCTACCGGACAGGTGGCGAGGACTATGGCTACACCTTC. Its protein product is CASSYRTGGEDYGYTF.

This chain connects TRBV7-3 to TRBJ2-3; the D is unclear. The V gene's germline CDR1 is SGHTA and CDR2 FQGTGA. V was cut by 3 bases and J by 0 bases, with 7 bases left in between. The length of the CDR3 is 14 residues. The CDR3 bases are TGTGCCAGCAGCTTGAGTTATAGCACAGATACGCAGTATTTT. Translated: CASSLSYSTDTQYF.

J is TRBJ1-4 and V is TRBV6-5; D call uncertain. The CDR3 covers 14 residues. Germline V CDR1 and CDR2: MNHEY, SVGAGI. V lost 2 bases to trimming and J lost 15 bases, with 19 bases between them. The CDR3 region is CASSYPQGRSGLFF. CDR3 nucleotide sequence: TGTGCCAGCAGTTACCCTCAAGGACGGAGCGGATTGTTTTTT.

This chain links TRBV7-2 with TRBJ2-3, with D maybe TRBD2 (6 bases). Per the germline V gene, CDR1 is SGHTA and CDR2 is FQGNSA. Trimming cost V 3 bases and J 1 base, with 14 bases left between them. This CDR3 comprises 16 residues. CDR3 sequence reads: CASSFRPSSGTDTQYF. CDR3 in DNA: TGTGCCAGCAGCTTTCGGCCGTCTAGCGGCACAGATACGCAGTATTTT.

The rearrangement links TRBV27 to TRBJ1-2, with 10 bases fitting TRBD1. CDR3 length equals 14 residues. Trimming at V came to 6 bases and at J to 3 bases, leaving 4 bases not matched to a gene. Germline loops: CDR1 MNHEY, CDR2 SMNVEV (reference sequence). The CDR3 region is CASRTGTGDYGYTF. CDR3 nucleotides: TGTGCCAGCAGAACCGGGACAGGGGACTATGGCTACACCTTC.

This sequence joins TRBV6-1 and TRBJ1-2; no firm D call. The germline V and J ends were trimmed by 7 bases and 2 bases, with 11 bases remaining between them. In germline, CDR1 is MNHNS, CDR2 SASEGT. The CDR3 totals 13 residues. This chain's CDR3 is CASISGLNYGYTF. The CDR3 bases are TGTGCCAGCATTTCAGGCCTAAACTATGGCTACACCTTC.